This is a list of T cell receptor beta chains from one sample in a study of human T cells and chemical hapten exposure. Each CDR3 protein gets one entry after TCRdb re-called the RACE reads with MiXCR. The sample lists fewer than 200,000 distinct CDR3 sequences, 28% occurring once. The specimen comprised whole blood, sampled in connection with sensitization to the hapten diphenylcyclopropenone (DPC). These receptors all come from a woman younger than 35 with alopecia areata. Some clones in this sample may be carry-over from other donors' samples. The CDR3 runs from the conserved cysteine through the conserved F or W. A D gene is named only where the DNA matches it firmly. Size is omitted from some rows. Given values are once, few, many or a class for expanded clones.

v_call	j_call	d_call	clone_size	cdr3_nt	cdr3_aa
TRBV7-8	TRBJ1-1	NA	few	TGTGCCAGCAGCAAAGGGGGGCCCTTGGGTGAAGCTTTCTTT	CASSKGGPLGEAFF
TRBV15	TRBJ2-3	NA	once	TGTGCCACCAGCAGAGATGGGGATTATTCCACAGATACGCAGTATTTT	CATSRDGDYSTDTQYF
TRBV5-6	TRBJ2-7	TRBD2	NA	TGTGCCAGCAGCTTGGGGATAGCGGGCGGCTCCTACGAGCAGTACTTC	CASSLGIAGGSYEQYF
TRBV6-2/TRBV6-3	TRBJ2-7	TRBD2	few	TGTGCCAGCAGTTACCCCCAAGCGGGGCCTGGGTACGAGCAGTACTTC	CASSYPQAGPGYEQYF
TRBV11-2	TRBJ1-2	NA	NA	TGTGCCAGCAGCTCCCCGAGATCCTGGAGAGGCTACACCTTC	CASSSPRSWRGYTF
TRBV2	TRBJ2-5	NA	NA	TGTGCCAGCAGTTCGCCCCTTGAGGAATACCCGCGGGAGACCCAGTACTTC	CASSSPLEEYPRETQYF
TRBV12-3/TRBV12-4	TRBJ2-7	TRBD2	many	TGTGCCAGCAGCCGCGCTGGGACTAGCGGAGGGCAGTACTTC	CASSRAGTSGGQYF
TRBV12-3/TRBV12-4	TRBJ1-2	TRBD1	few	TGTGCCAGCAGACCCCAGACAGGGGGCTATGGCTACACCTTC	CASRPQTGGYGYTF
TRBV7-2	TRBJ2-1	NA	few	TGTGCCAGCAGCTTAGCCGGACTCTATAACCAGTTCTTC	CASSLAGLYNQFF
TRBV10-3	TRBJ1-2	TRBD1	few	TGTGCCATCAGCCGGCAGGGGGAGGGAAATGGCTACACCTTC	CAISRQGEGNGYTF
TRBV20-1	TRBJ1-1	NA	NA	TGCAGTGCTAAAGCCGCGACCGGGACACTTGAAGCTTTCTTT	CSAKAATGTLEAFF
TRBV20-1	TRBJ2-5	TRBD1	few	TGCAGTGCTAGAGGGACAGGGGGCGAAGAGACCCAGTACTTC	CSARGTGGEETQYF
TRBV4-3	TRBJ2-1	NA	few	TGCGCCAGCAGCCAAGATAGTGATTGGGAGCAGTTCTTC	CASSQDSDWEQFF